This record concerns one T cell receptor (beta chain) sequence. The antigen remains undetermined. These data belong to a study of T cell responses to AZD1222 COVID-19 vaccine. Findings and caveats of the study: Regions 160-218 and 743-854 held dominance among vaccine-associated CD4 TCRs, which spanned spike. Repertoires were collected only later (after the peak T cell response had occurred). Two doses of AZD1222 preceded a rise in Spike-specific TCR breadth and depth. White British donors predominated, females outnumbered males, and clonal diversity was possibly underestimated.

Assay used: immunoSEQ multiplex PCR; TCRdb lists only in-frame clones, some missing. The sample shows more than 85,000 clones, 81% of them seen only once. Germline V gene lookup returns CDR1 MNHNY and CDR2 SVGAGI (reference sequence). The ends were cut back, 0 bases at V and 4 bases at J, with 4 bases in the middle. The CDR3 is made up of 14 amino acids. The material sequenced was peripheral blood, taken on day 0 of AZD1222 vaccination. This sequence originates from an adult in good health. J is TRBJ1-6 and V is TRBV6-6, with D hard to call. The CDR3 DNA reads TGTGCCAGCAGTTACTCCCCGTATAATTCACCCCTCCACTTT. It codes for CASSYSPYNSPLHF.